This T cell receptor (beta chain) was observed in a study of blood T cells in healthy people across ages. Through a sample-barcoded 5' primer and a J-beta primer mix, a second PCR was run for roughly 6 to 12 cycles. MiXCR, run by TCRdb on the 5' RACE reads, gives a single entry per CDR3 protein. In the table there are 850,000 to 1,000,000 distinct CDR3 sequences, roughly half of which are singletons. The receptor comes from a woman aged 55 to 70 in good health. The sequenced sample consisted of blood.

CDR3 in amino acids: CAGALDHAMFF. The CDR3 DNA is TGTGCCGGAGCCCTGGACCACGCGATGTTCTTC. The chain combines TRBV6-1 with TRBJ2-1, with D hard to call. CDR1 is MNHNS and CDR2 is SASEGT in the germline V gene. The CDR3 is 11 residues long. Trimming took 11 bases from V and 15 from J, leaving 20 bases between them.